The sequence of this T cell receptor beta chain was determined in a study of CD8 T cells in ankylosing spondylitis. Findings and caveats of the study: Significant enrichment of disease-linked clones was reportedly seen in matched ankylosing spondylitis synovial fluid. A subset of motif variants has previously been described in the synovial fluid and blood of reactive arthritis. Clones linked to disease, bearing a CD8+ phenotype, were relatively rare in peripheral blood. Seemingly characteristic of ankylosing spondylitis blood was a TCR beta motif consisting of several highly homologous variants.

Making the TCR beta libraries involved quantitative 5'-RACE with molecular barcodes. TCRdb called the 5' RACE reads again in MiXCR, with one record for every CDR3 protein. Here the sample spans around 770,000 distinct CDR3 sequences, 12% being singletons. The CDR3 is 16 residues long. Germline values: CDR1 SEHNR, CDR2 FQNEAQ (reference sequence). The V gene lost 5 bases and the J gene lost 5 bases, with 18 bases spanning the gap. The sample holds a few counts of this clonotype. Antigen specificity is unknown. The sample consisted of blood, either unsorted or a sorted T cell fraction (not recorded which). The chain carries TRBV7-9 and TRBJ2-2; the D gene could be TRBD1 or TRBD2 (6 bases each). This clonotype originated in a male donor with ankylosing spondylitis. For the CDR3, the DNA is TGTGCCAGCAGCCGCGCTGTGGGGGGCGGAACCGGGGAGCTGTTTTTT. It is translated as CASSRAVGGGTGELFF.